The 25 T cell receptor beta chains presented below share a single source sample, sequenced in a study of cytomegalovirus exposure and HLA in healthy donors. Vbeta (60) and Jbeta (13) primers were used in the PCR. Assay used: immunoSEQ multiplex PCR; TCRdb lists only in-frame clones, some missing. The data hold more than 150,000 clones, with about 80% observed a single time. The sequencing input was PBMCs. The receptors stem from a middle-aged man in good health and CMV-seronegative.

Concerning this clone: The same CDR3 arises from other DNA sequences in this sample as well. This CDR3 reads CASSRGTGTEAFF. CDR3 DNA sequence: TGTGCCAGTAGTCGCGGGACGGGCACTGAAGCTTTCTTT. The V call is TRBV19, the J call TRBJ1-1; a possible D gene is TRBD1 (5 bases). Trimming pared 5 bases from V and 4 bases from J, leaving 11 bases between. Germline CDR1 and CDR2: LNHDA and SQIVND (reference sequence). The CDR3 length is 13 residues.

This clone was detected only once. The chain is built from TRBV28 and TRBJ1-1, with D tentatively TRBD1 (5 bases). This CDR3 spans 13 amino acids. V was trimmed by 2 bases and J by 3 bases, leaving 7 bases between them. Germline lookup yields CDR1 MDHEN and CDR2 SYDVKM. Here the CDR3 reads CASSLVRDTEAFF. Here the CDR3 DNA reads TGTGCCAGCAGTTTAGTCAGGGACACTGAAGCTTTCTTT.

The chain is built from TRBV5-1 and TRBJ2-1, with a weak D call TRBD2 (5 bases). V was pared by 2 bases and J by 0 bases, with 12 bases between. The germline CDR1 and CDR2 sequences are SGHRS and YFSETQ. The CDR3 has 16 residues. The CDR3 nucleotides are TGCGCCAGCAGCTTCGGTGGAAGCGGCTCCTACAATGAGCAGTTCTTC. It specifies CASSFGGSGSYNEQFF.

The gene calls are TRBV29-1 and TRBJ1-1, with D perhaps TRBD1 (5 bases). The CDR3 has 12 residues. Per germline, CDR1 SQVTM and CDR2 ANQGSEA. V lost 5 bases and J 4 bases, leaving 11 bases between the germline ends. Here the CDR3 reads CSVRQLGTEAFF. The CDR3 coding sequence is TGCAGCGTTCGACAGTTGGGCACTGAAGCTTTCTTT.

The chain has TRBV19 and TRBJ1-6, with D unclear. The CDR3 totals 14 residues. Trimming left V 10 bases short and J 2 bases short, with 12 bases between. CDR1 LNHDA and CDR2 SQIVND come from the germline V gene (reference sequence). CDR3 residues: CATARGTYNSPLHF. The CDR3, as DNA: TGTGCCACCGCCCGGGGTACCTATAATTCACCCCTCCACTTT.

The J gene is TRBJ2-3, the V gene TRBV5-6, with 11 bases aligning to TRBD2. J was trimmed by 1 base and V by 2 bases; bases with no gene match: 3. The CDR3 covers 16 residues. The germline V gene encodes CDR1 SGHDT and CDR2 YYEEEE. CDR3: CASSFGTSGGTDTQYF. CDR3 DNA: TGTGCCAGCAGCTTCGGGACTAGCGGAGGCACAGATACGCAGTATTTT.

The chain joins TRBV9 to TRBJ2-3; D may be TRBD2 (6 bases). The length of the CDR3 is 14 residues. In germline, CDR1 is SGDLS, CDR2 YYNGEE. Trimming cost V 0 bases and J 6 bases, with 11 bases left between them. CDR3 DNA: TGTGCCAGCAGCGTAGACGGGAGATTCGATACGCAGTATTTT. Protein sequence: CASSVDGRFDTQYF.

V and J are TRBV7-9 and TRBJ1-6; 8 nucleotides align to TRBD1. The CDR3 runs to 15 residues. The germline gives CDR1 SEHNR, CDR2 FQNEAQ (reference sequence). V shed 4 bases and J 4 bases; nucleotides not matched to a gene: 3. The CDR3 bases are TGTGCCAGCAGCTCCGGGACAGGATATAATTCACCCCTCCACTTT. Its protein is CASSSGTGYNSPLHF. Combining the CDR3 with reference TRBV7-9 and TRBJ1-6 gives the whole variable domain DTGVSQNPRHKITKRGQNVTFRCDPISEHNRLYWYRQTLGQGPEFLTYFQNEAQLEKSRLLSDRFSAERPKGSFSTLEIQRTEQGDSAMYLCASSSGTGYNSPLHFGNGTRLTVT.

This CDR3 is CASSVNTGDSYEQYF. DNA of the CDR3: TGTGCCAGCAGCGTTAACACAGGTGACTCCTACGAGCAGTACTTC. The chain joins TRBV11-3 to TRBJ2-7, with a tentative D call TRBD1 (5 bases). V was shortened by 5 bases and J by 0 bases, with 14 bases between the two germline ends. Germline CDR1 reads SGHNT; CDR2 reads YENEEA. The length of the CDR3 is 15 residues.

The chain has TRBV5-4 and TRBJ2-1, with TRBD2 matching 7 bases. This CDR3 is built from 14 residues. Per the germline V gene, CDR1 is SGHNT and CDR2 is YYREEE (reference sequence). Germline trimming cut 0 bases from V and 8 bases from J; bases unmatched to any gene: 5. The CDR3 DNA reads as TGTGCCAGCAGCTTGGAGGCGGGAGCCGATGAGCAGTTCTTC. Amino acids: CASSLEAGADEQFF.

The chain uses TRBV29-1 and TRBJ2-5; D perhaps matches TRBD1 (5 bases). Per germline, CDR1 SQVTM and CDR2 ANQGSEA. Between the trimmed V and J ends, which lost 2 bases and 0 bases, there was a span of 10 bases. This CDR3 is 14 amino acids long. CDR3 coding DNA: TGCAGCGTTGAATCGACAGCGTACCAAGAGACCCAGTACTTC. Translated, it gives CSVESTAYQETQYF.

The CDR3 DNA reads as TGTGCCAGCAGCTATCAGGGAGGGGACAATGAGCAGTTCTTC. The encoded protein is CASSYQGGDNEQFF. This rearrangement joins TRBV11-3 to TRBJ2-1; TRBD2 matches at 7 bases. CDR1 SGHNT and CDR2 YENEEA come from the germline V gene. V was clipped by 4 bases and J by 5 bases; unmatched bases: 5. The length of the CDR3 is 14 residues. The entire variable domain, with the rest obtained from reference TRBV11-3 and TRBJ2-1, is as follows: EAGVVQSPRYKIIEKKQPVAFWCNPISGHNTLYWYLQNLGQGPELLIRYENEEAVDDSQLPKDRFSAERLKGVDSTLKIQPAELGDSAVYLCASSYQGGDNEQFFGPGTRLTVL.

The chain links TRBV6-4 to TRBJ2-1, with 9 nucleotides matching TRBD2. The ends lost 0 bases at V and 8 bases at J; junction bases unmatched: 5. This CDR3 spans 15 amino acids. Per germline, CDR1 MRHNA and CDR2 SNTAGT. CDR3 sequence (DNA): TGTGCCAGCAGTGACTCGGCTAGCGGGATCGATGAGCAGTTCTTC. Protein product: CASSDSASGIDEQFF.

This clone was counted only a few times. V usage is TRBV5-1 and J usage is TRBJ2-5, with D uncertain. Trimming took off 5 bases at V and 5 bases at J, with 19 bases between the two ends. Germline V gene data show CDR1 as SGHRS and CDR2 as YFSETQ. The CDR3 spans 15 residues. DNA for the CDR3: TGCGCCAGCAGTAAGACTGGTGAGTGGGTGGAGACCCAGTACTTC. Translation gives CASSKTGEWVETQYF.

Points on this clone: Since a much larger clone is just one base distant, this may be a read error. V is TRBV4-2 and J is TRBJ1-1; D is perhaps TRBD1 (5 bases). The CDR3 consists of 14 residues. V was pared by 3 bases and J by 5 bases, with 13 bases between. The germline V gene encodes CDR1 LGHNA and CDR2 YNFKEQ. CDR3 sequence: CASSQSQGRTEAFF. In DNA form, the CDR3 reads TGTGCCAGCAGCCAGTCTCAGGGTAGGACTGAAGCTTTCTTT.

This chain joins TRBV7-2 and TRBJ2-1, with 7 bases lining up with TRBD2. There are 17 residues in the CDR3. Germline V CDR1 and CDR2: SGHTA, FQGNSA. J lost 6 bases, V lost 2 bases, and 13 bases had no gene match. The CDR3 loop reads CASSLTPGRAGLNEQFF. The CDR3, as DNA: TGTGCCAGCAGCTTAACCCCAGGGCGAGCGGGACTCAATGAGCAGTTCTTC.

The rearrangement uses TRBV25-1 and TRBJ2-7; D is uncertain. CDR1 is MGHDK and CDR2 is SYGVNS in the germline V gene. CDR3 length: 11 amino acids. Trimming took 6 bases from V and 3 from J, leaving 6 bases between them. The CDR3 region is CASSLLYEQYF. The DNA of the CDR3 is TGTGCCAGCAGCCTCCTCTACGAGCAGTACTTC.

The rearrangement links TRBV2 to TRBJ2-1; no firm D call. The CDR3 consists of 12 residues. Trimming shortened V by 7 bases and J by 5 bases, and 9 bases separated the two germline ends. CDR1 is SNHLY, CDR2 FYNNEI, per germline. The CDR3 DNA follows: TGTGCCAGCACCAGAAGAAACAATGAGCAGTTCTTC. Protein sequence: CASTRRNNEQFF.

This chain connects TRBV4-1 to TRBJ1-2, with TRBD1 as a possible D gene (5 bases). Germline loops: CDR1 MGHRA, CDR2 YSYEKL. This CDR3 contains 13 residues. V was cut by 0 bases and J by 7 bases, with 9 bases left in between. For the CDR3, the DNA is TGCGCCAGCAGCCAAGAAACGGGGGGTGGCTACACCTTC. It specifies CASSQETGGGYTF.

This clone showed up just a few times. The rearrangement uses TRBV11-2 and TRBJ2-7; no definite D call. The germline gives CDR1 SGHAT, CDR2 FQNNGV. The V end was cut by 2 bases, the J end by 3 bases, with 5 bases between. The CDR3 loop spans 12 amino acids. CDR3: CASSLMHYEQYV. Here the CDR3 DNA reads TGTGCCAGCAGCTTAATGCACTACGAGCAGTACGTC.

The chain employs TRBV6-1 and TRBJ2-7; TRBD1 matches at 9 bases. Trimming took 4 bases from V and 2 from J; bases not matched to a gene: 3. CDR1 MNHNS and CDR2 SASEGT come from the germline V gene. The CDR3 has 14 residues. CDR3 in amino acids: CASSAGQGTYEQYV. CDR3 coding DNA: TGTGCCAGCAGTGCGGGACAGGGCACCTACGAGCAGTACGTC.

V gene TRBV7-3 combines with J gene TRBJ2-1; D uncertain. This CDR3 spans 14 amino acids. The V end lost 5 bases, the J end lost 7 bases, and 15 bases lay between the germline ends. Germline V gene lookup returns CDR1 SGHTA and CDR2 FQGTGA. CDR3 in DNA: TGTGCCAGCAGCCATAGCCCCGAGGTGAATGAGCAGTTCTTC. This sequence encodes CASSHSPEVNEQFF.

This clone was found a few times. The gene calls are TRBV29-1 and TRBJ2-1; D not certain. Looked up from germline, CDR1 is SQVTM and CDR2 is ANQGSEA. This CDR3 is built from 13 residues. The V gene lost 8 bases and the J gene lost 0 bases, with 11 bases spanning the gap. The CDR3 nucleotides read TGCAGCTTTGGCCGCTACTCCTACAATGAGCAGTTCTTC. Translating gives CSFGRYSYNEQFF.

This rearrangement joins TRBV7-9 to TRBJ1-2; D perhaps matches TRBD1 (6 bases). Deletions cut 0 bases from V and 4 bases from J, with 9 bases between. The CDR3 extends over 14 amino acids. Germline V gene lookup returns CDR1 SEHNR and CDR2 FQNEAQ (reference sequence). The CDR3 reads CASSLAHRAYGYTF. The DNA of the CDR3 is TGTGCCAGCAGCTTAGCTCACAGGGCCTATGGCTACACCTTC.

The V gene is TRBV7-9, the J gene TRBJ1-4, with 9 bases fitting TRBD1. The V and J ends lost 5 bases and 4 bases, in that order; junction bases with no gene match: 2. The CDR3 covers 14 residues. In germline, CDR1 is SEHNR, CDR2 FQNEAQ (reference sequence). The CDR3 DNA follows: TGTGCCAGCAGCCAGGGACAGGGTAATGAAAAACTGTTTTTT. It yields the protein CASSQGQGNEKLFF. Complete variable domain (other parts from reference TRBV7-9 and TRBJ1-4): DTGVSQNPRHKITKRGQNVTFRCDPISEHNRLYWYRQTLGQGPEFLTYFQNEAQLEKSRLLSDRFSAERPKGSFSTLEIQRTEQGDSAMYLCASSQGQGNEKLFFGSGTQLSVL.